These 7 T cell receptor beta chains originate from one sample sequenced in a study of blood T cells in healthy people across ages. A J-beta primer mix and a sample-barcoded 5' primer were used in a second PCR of roughly 6 to 11 cycles. TCRdb re-called the 5' RACE reads with MiXCR, one entry per CDR3 protein. The data show just under 550,000 distinct CDR3 sequences, approximately 25% seen once. The same sample was also used in a study of T cells of mothers and their children.

The sequencing input was blood. These receptors were obtained from a boy between 5 and 17 years old in good health.

This chain joins TRBV9 and TRBJ1-5; D might be TRBD1 (6 bases). Trimming left V 1 base short and J 5 bases short, with 7 bases between. The CDR3 is 13 amino acids. Germline CDR1 SGDLS, CDR2 YYNGEE. Here the CDR3 DNA reads TGTGCCAGCAGCGTATCAGGGGATCAGCCCCAGCATTTT. Its translation: CASSVSGDQPQHF.

This clonotype was seen at least ten times. The CDR3 coding sequence is TGCAGTGCTAGAGATATAGGGGGTCCACACACTGAAGCTTTCTTT. Amino acids: CSARDIGGPHTEAFF. The chain combines TRBV20-1 with TRBJ1-1, with D possibly matching TRBD1 (6 bases). CDR1 is DFQATT and CDR2 is SNEGSKA in the germline V gene (reference sequence). The CDR3 covers 15 residues. The V end lost 0 bases, the J end lost 3 bases, and 14 bases lay between the germline ends.

This clonotype showed up just a few times. V usage is TRBV9 and J usage is TRBJ2-3; possible D gene TRBD1, 5 bases. Trimming took off 4 bases at V and 0 bases at J, with 9 bases between the two ends. Germline V gives CDR1 SGDLS, CDR2 YYNGEE. The length of the CDR3 is 14 residues. Written as DNA, the CDR3 is TGTGCCAGCAGCCCAGGGATGAGCACAGATACGCAGTATTTT. Translation: CASSPGMSTDTQYF.

This clonotype was picked up a small number of times. The V call is TRBV29-1, the J call TRBJ1-6; D is perhaps TRBD1 (6 bases). V lost 5 bases and J lost 7, with 12 bases in between. The CDR3 extends over 13 amino acids. Germline CDR1 SQVTM, CDR2 ANQGSEA. Written as DNA, the CDR3 is TGCAGCGTTAGCGGGGGCCTAAATTCACCCCTCCACTTT. This gives the protein CSVSGGLNSPLHF.

V usage is TRBV6-5 and J usage is TRBJ2-7; D is undetermined. CDR3 length equals 17 residues. V dropped 0 bases and J dropped 0 bases, with 15 bases sitting between them. Germline CDR1 MNHEY, CDR2 SVGAGI. The CDR3 bases are TGTGCCAGCAGTTACTCGATAAGATCTACGAGCTCCTACGAGCAGTACTTC. This codes for CASSYSIRSTSSYEQYF.

The gene calls are TRBV12-3 or TRBV12-4 and TRBJ1-2, with 7 bases matching TRBD1. J gave up 5 bases and V 3 bases, and 12 bases lay outside the gene matches. This CDR3 spans 16 amino acids. CDR3 nucleotide sequence: TGTGCCAGCAGTTTTAGCCAGGGGGGCCTCCCGTATGGCTACACCTTC. Translating it yields CASSFSQGGLPYGYTF.

This clonotype was seen more than once but under ten times. The V call is TRBV14, the J call TRBJ2-1, with a possible D match to TRBD1 (5 bases). The CDR3 length is 11 residues. CDR1 SGHDN and CDR2 FVKESK come from the germline V gene. The ends were cut back, 7 bases at V and 15 bases at J, with 16 bases in the middle. The CDR3 DNA reads as TGTGCCAGCACCCTAGGTTGGGGCCCGTTCTTC. Translation: CASTLGWGPFF.